This T cell receptor beta chain was captured in a study of shared clonotypes between healthy human individuals. Study background: A donor's plate count was three for CD4 naive and three for CD4 memory; CD8 naive had two and CD8 memory one.

V lost 4 bases, J lost 5 bases, and 4 bases stayed unmatched. The CDR3 extends over 15 amino acids. Germline CDR1 reads SGHDN; CDR2 reads FVKESK. This clone was seen more than once but under ten times. Study donors comprised healthy, HIV-negative adults devoid of recent acute infection or vaccination. The authors divided CD4+ cells into CD45RA+ naive and CD45RA-negative memory subsets. At the deep level, the assay was run. The method was immunoSEQ multiplex PCR; TCRdb's version includes in-frame clones alone and lacks a portion of them. The table includes some 980,000 clones, approximately 80% detected once.

The origin of this receptor is a man between 18 and 29 years old in good health. Sequencing input: memory CD4+ T cells sorted from blood. This sample's subset: CD45RA-negative fraction. V gene TRBV14 combines with J gene TRBJ1-6; 8 positions match TRBD1. In DNA, the CDR3 is TGTGCCAGCAGCCGACAGGGGTTAAATAATTCACCCCTCCACTTT. Translation gives CASSRQGLNNSPLHF.